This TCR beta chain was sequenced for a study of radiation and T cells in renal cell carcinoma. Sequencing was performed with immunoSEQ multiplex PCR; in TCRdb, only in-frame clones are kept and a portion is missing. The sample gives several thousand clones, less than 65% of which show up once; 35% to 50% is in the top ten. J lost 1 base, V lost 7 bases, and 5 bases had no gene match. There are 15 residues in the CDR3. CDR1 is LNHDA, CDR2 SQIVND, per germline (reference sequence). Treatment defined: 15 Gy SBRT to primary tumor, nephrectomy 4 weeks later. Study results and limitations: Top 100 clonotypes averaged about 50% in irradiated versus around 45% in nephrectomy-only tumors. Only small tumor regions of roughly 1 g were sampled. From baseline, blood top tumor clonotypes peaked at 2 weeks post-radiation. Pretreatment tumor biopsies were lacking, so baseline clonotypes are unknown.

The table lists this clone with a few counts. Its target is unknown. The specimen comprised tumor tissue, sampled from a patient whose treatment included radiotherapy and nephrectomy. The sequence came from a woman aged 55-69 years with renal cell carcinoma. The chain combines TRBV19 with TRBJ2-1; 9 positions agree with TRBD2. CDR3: CASNSGSDSYNEQFF. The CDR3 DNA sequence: TGTGCCAGTAATAGCGGGAGCGATTCCTACAATGAGCAGTTCTTC.